A selection of T cell receptor beta chains follows, all from one sample in a study of shared clonotypes between healthy human individuals. Data came from immunoSEQ multiplex PCR; TCRdb stores just in-frame clones and leaves some out. The repertoire includes roughly 2.5 million clones, roughly 92% of them detected once, and about 0.13% sits in the top ten. The sample comprised naive CD4+ T cells sorted from blood. The receptor set was obtained from a young man in good health. Both conserved end residues are part of each CDR3. The D gene is left open where the match is weak. Clone size is given for some rows only: seen once, a few or many times, or a class if the clone is expanded.

j_call: TRBJ1-5; v_call: TRBV28; d_call: TRBD1; clone_size: -; cdr3_aa: CASSSQGKGNQPQHF; cdr3_nt: TGTGCCAGCAGTTCACAGGGGAAGGGCAATCAGCCCCAGCATTTT
j_call: TRBJ1-1; v_call: TRBV5-1; d_call: TRBD1; clone_size: -; cdr3_aa: CASSSGTGALMIGESEAFF; cdr3_nt: TGCGCCAGCAGCTCCGGGACAGGGGCTTTGATGATAGGTGAATCTGAAGCTTTCTTT
j_call: TRBJ1-3; v_call: TRBV6-5; d_call: -; clone_size: -; cdr3_aa: CASGRTGNTIYF; cdr3_nt: TGTGCCAGCGGGAGAACTGGAAACACCATATATTTT
j_call: TRBJ1-2; v_call: TRBV19; d_call: TRBD1; clone_size: -; cdr3_aa: CASDPGTGFGYGYTF; cdr3_nt: TGTGCCAGTGACCCCGGGACAGGGTTTGGCTATGGCTACACCTTC
j_call: TRBJ1-5; v_call: TRBV2; d_call: TRBD1; clone_size: few; cdr3_aa: CASSTGQGYQPQHF; cdr3_nt: TGTGCCAGCAGTACTGGACAGGGTTATCAGCCCCAGCATTTT
j_call: TRBJ1-5; v_call: TRBV15; d_call: -; clone_size: -; cdr3_aa: CATSRDLGRRSNQPQHF; cdr3_nt: TGTGCCACCAGCAGAGACTTAGGCCGAAGGAGCAATCAGCCCCAGCATTTT
j_call: TRBJ1-2; v_call: TRBV7-3; d_call: TRBD1; clone_size: once; cdr3_aa: CASSETGTGGGGYTF; cdr3_nt: TGTGCCAGCAGCGAAACCGGGACAGGGGGTGGTGGCTACACCTTC
j_call: TRBJ1-3; v_call: TRBV2; d_call: -; clone_size: -; cdr3_aa: CASSEVRGTYGNTIYF; cdr3_nt: TGTGCCAGCAGTGAAGTAAGGGGGACATATGGAAACACCATATATTTT
j_call: TRBJ2-1; v_call: TRBV6-1; d_call: TRBD2; clone_size: -; cdr3_aa: CASSTAGGYNEQFF; cdr3_nt: TGTGCCAGCAGCACCGCGGGAGGCTACAATGAGCAGTTCTTC
j_call: TRBJ2-2; v_call: TRBV6-5; d_call: TRBD1; clone_size: -; cdr3_aa: CASSRTGQNTGELFF; cdr3_nt: TGTGCCAGCAGTAGGACAGGGCAGAACACCGGGGAGCTGTTTTTT
j_call: TRBJ1-3; v_call: TRBV30; d_call: -; clone_size: few; cdr3_aa: CAWIQGSGNTIYF; cdr3_nt: TGTGCCTGGATACAGGGTTCTGGAAACACCATATATTTT
j_call: TRBJ2-7; v_call: TRBV6-5; d_call: -; clone_size: -; cdr3_aa: CASSYSRAYEQYF; cdr3_nt: TGTGCCAGCAGTTACTCGCGGGCCTACGAGCAGTACTTC
j_call: TRBJ1-2; v_call: TRBV5-1; d_call: -; clone_size: -; cdr3_aa: CASSFTGGENYGYTF; cdr3_nt: TGCGCCAGCAGCTTTACTGGGGGCGAGAACTATGGCTACACCTTC
j_call: TRBJ2-2; v_call: TRBV29-1; d_call: -; clone_size: -; cdr3_aa: CSVGRLDTGELFF; cdr3_nt: TGCAGCGTTGGTAGATTGGACACCGGGGAGCTGTTTTTT
j_call: TRBJ2-7; v_call: TRBV4-3; d_call: TRBD2; clone_size: -; cdr3_aa: CASSQVAGVYEQYF; cdr3_nt: TGCGCCAGCAGCCAAGTTGCGGGGGTGTACGAGCAGTACTTC
j_call: TRBJ2-3; v_call: TRBV11-2; d_call: TRBD2; clone_size: -; cdr3_aa: CASNQRGGVGTDTQYF; cdr3_nt: TGTGCCAGCAACCAGCGGGGGGGGGTTGGCACAGATACGCAGTATTTT
j_call: TRBJ2-5; v_call: TRBV10-3; d_call: -; clone_size: -; cdr3_aa: CAISEGRREETQYF; cdr3_nt: TGTGCCATCAGTGAGGGCAGACGCGAAGAGACCCAGTACTTC
j_call: TRBJ2-3; v_call: TRBV6-6; d_call: TRBD1; clone_size: -; cdr3_aa: CASSYGQGVMDTQYF; cdr3_nt: TGTGCCAGCAGTTATGGACAGGGTGTGATGGATACGCAGTATTTT
j_call: TRBJ1-2; v_call: TRBV7-2; d_call: -; clone_size: -; cdr3_aa: CASSSGIIDGYTF; cdr3_nt: TGTGCCAGCAGCTCAGGGATAATCGATGGCTACACCTTC
j_call: TRBJ2-7; v_call: TRBV10-3; d_call: -; clone_size: -; cdr3_aa: CAISARDQSYEQYF; cdr3_nt: TGTGCCATCAGTGCCCGGGACCAATCGTACGAGCAGTACTTC
j_call: TRBJ1-4; v_call: TRBV18; d_call: -; clone_size: -; cdr3_aa: CASSLAVEEKLFF; cdr3_nt: TGTGCCAGCTCACTGGCAGTAGAGGAAAAACTGTTTTTT
j_call: TRBJ1-3; v_call: TRBV5-1; d_call: TRBD1; clone_size: -; cdr3_aa: CASSEDRVGNTIYF; cdr3_nt: TGCGCCAGCAGCGAGGACAGGGTTGGAAACACCATATATTTT
j_call: TRBJ2-7; v_call: TRBV5-1; d_call: TRBD2; clone_size: once; cdr3_aa: CASSLVGSGRRRGGYEQYF; cdr3_nt: TGCGCCAGCAGCTTGGTCGGTAGCGGGAGGAGAAGAGGGGGCTACGAGCAGTACTTC
j_call: TRBJ2-4; v_call: TRBV18; d_call: -; clone_size: -; cdr3_aa: CASSPTGGISIAPGGYF; cdr3_nt: TGTGCCAGCTCACCCACCGGTGGGATATCCATAGCCCCTGGGGGGTACTTC
j_call: TRBJ1-1; v_call: TRBV6-5; d_call: -; clone_size: -; cdr3_aa: CASSFPGSPEAFF; cdr3_nt: TGTGCCAGCAGTTTCCCAGGGAGTCCTGAAGCTTTCTTT
j_call: TRBJ2-1; v_call: TRBV4-1; d_call: TRBD2; clone_size: -; cdr3_aa: CASSQASGSYNEQFF; cdr3_nt: TGCGCCAGCAGCCAAGCTAGCGGGAGCTACAATGAGCAGTTCTTC
j_call: TRBJ1-5; v_call: TRBV5-5; d_call: TRBD1; clone_size: -; cdr3_aa: CASSLGLQGDQPQHF; cdr3_nt: TGTGCCAGCAGCTTGGGACTGCAGGGGGATCAGCCCCAGCATTTT
j_call: TRBJ2-5; v_call: TRBV11-1; d_call: -; clone_size: -; cdr3_aa: CASSLQRGQETQYF; cdr3_nt: TGTGCCAGCAGCTTACAACGGGGCCAAGAGACCCAGTACTTC
j_call: TRBJ1-4; v_call: TRBV5-5; d_call: -; clone_size: -; cdr3_aa: CASSLAQTTNEKLFF; cdr3_nt: TGTGCCAGCAGCTTGGCCCAGACAACTAATGAAAAACTGTTTTTT
j_call: TRBJ2-6; v_call: TRBV6-5; d_call: -; clone_size: -; cdr3_aa: CASSSGALGANVLTF; cdr3_nt: TGTGCCAGCAGTTCGGGGGCTCTTGGGGCCAACGTCCTGACTTTC
j_call: TRBJ2-2; v_call: TRBV19; d_call: TRBD1; clone_size: few; cdr3_aa: CASSPPGQGNTGELFF; cdr3_nt: TGTGCCAGTAGCCCACCGGGACAGGGGAACACCGGGGAGCTGTTTTTT
j_call: TRBJ2-7; v_call: TRBV6-5; d_call: TRBD1; clone_size: -; cdr3_aa: CASSSDRAAVF; cdr3_nt: TGTGCCAGCAGCTCCGACAGGGCAGCCGTATTC
j_call: TRBJ2-1; v_call: TRBV2; d_call: TRBD1; clone_size: once; cdr3_aa: CASRGTGTYNEQFF; cdr3_nt: TGTGCCAGCAGAGGGACAGGGACCTACAATGAGCAGTTCTTC
j_call: TRBJ2-1; v_call: TRBV9; d_call: -; clone_size: -; cdr3_aa: CASSVTLRGYNEQFF; cdr3_nt: TGTGCCAGCAGCGTAACGCTTCGGGGGTACAATGAGCAGTTCTTC
j_call: TRBJ1-5; v_call: TRBV18; d_call: -; clone_size: -; cdr3_aa: CASSPWSSNQPQHF; cdr3_nt: TGTGCCAGCTCACCCTGGTCTAGCAATCAGCCCCAGCATTTT
j_call: TRBJ2-5; v_call: TRBV5-5; d_call: -; clone_size: -; cdr3_aa: CASSLGLGTETQYF; cdr3_nt: TGTGCCAGCAGCTTGGGGCTAGGGACGGAGACCCAGTACTTC
j_call: TRBJ2-7; v_call: TRBV5-1; d_call: TRBD1; clone_size: -; cdr3_aa: CASSWSGTGTYEQYF; cdr3_nt: TGCGCCAGCAGCTGGTCCGGGACAGGGACCTACGAGCAGTACTTC
j_call: TRBJ1-1; v_call: TRBV28; d_call: -; clone_size: -; cdr3_aa: CASSRVALNTEAFF; cdr3_nt: TGTGCCAGCAGCAGGGTAGCTTTGAACACTGAAGCTTTCTTT
j_call: TRBJ2-5; v_call: TRBV7-2; d_call: TRBD2; clone_size: -; cdr3_aa: CASSRWGGSARETQYF; cdr3_nt: TGTGCCAGCAGCCGCTGGGGCGGGAGTGCAAGGGAGACCCAGTACTTC
j_call: TRBJ1-5; v_call: TRBV5-3; d_call: TRBD1; clone_size: few; cdr3_aa: CARSSYRQGDQPQHF; cdr3_nt: TGTGCCAGAAGCTCCTATCGACAGGGCGATCAGCCCCAGCATTTT
j_call: TRBJ1-2; v_call: TRBV5-4; d_call: -; clone_size: once; cdr3_aa: CASSLSDNYGYTF; cdr3_nt: TGTGCCAGCAGCTTGTCGGACAACTATGGCTACACCTTC
j_call: TRBJ2-6; v_call: TRBV6-1; d_call: -; clone_size: -; cdr3_aa: CASSDGQFTSSGANVLTF; cdr3_nt: TGTGCCAGCAGTGACGGACAGTTTACCAGCTCTGGGGCCAACGTCCTGACTTTC
j_call: TRBJ1-5; v_call: TRBV5-4; d_call: -; clone_size: -; cdr3_aa: CASSYWNSNQPQHF; cdr3_nt: TGTGCCAGCAGCTACTGGAACAGCAATCAGCCCCAGCATTTT
j_call: TRBJ2-4; v_call: TRBV5-1; d_call: TRBD1; clone_size: -; cdr3_aa: CASSLGPGQGHKNIQYF; cdr3_nt: TGCGCCAGCAGCTTGGGGCCTGGACAGGGCCACAAAAACATTCAGTACTTC
j_call: TRBJ2-3; v_call: TRBV21-1; d_call: -; clone_size: -; cdr3_aa: CASSSGIADTQYF; cdr3_nt: TGTGCCAGCAGCAGCGGGATCGCAGATACGCAGTATTTT
j_call: TRBJ2-7; v_call: TRBV15; d_call: TRBD1; clone_size: -; cdr3_aa: CATSEATGQGDYEQYF; cdr3_nt: TGTGCCACCAGCGAAGCTACAGGCCAGGGGGACTACGAGCAGTACTTC
j_call: TRBJ2-1; v_call: TRBV19; d_call: TRBD2; clone_size: -; cdr3_aa: CASSTLAGGAYNEQFF; cdr3_nt: TGTGCCAGTAGTACCCTAGCGGGAGGGGCCTACAATGAGCAGTTCTTC
j_call: TRBJ1-6; v_call: TRBV30; d_call: -; clone_size: -; cdr3_aa: CAWRTVPGNSPLHF; cdr3_nt: TGTGCCTGGAGGACCGTCCCAGGGAATTCACCCCTCCACTTT
j_call: TRBJ1-2; v_call: TRBV5-1; d_call: -; clone_size: -; cdr3_aa: CASSLGTETMSYTF; cdr3_nt: TGCGCCAGCAGCTTGGGTACGGAGACTATGAGCTACACCTTC
j_call: TRBJ2-7; v_call: TRBV6-1; d_call: TRBD1; clone_size: -; cdr3_aa: CASSHPGTGYHEQYF; cdr3_nt: TGTGCCAGCAGTCACCCCGGGACAGGGTACCACGAGCAGTACTTC
j_call: TRBJ1-2; v_call: TRBV7-9; d_call: TRBD1; clone_size: few; cdr3_aa: CASSQDRNYGYTF; cdr3_nt: TGTGCCAGCAGCCAGGACAGGAACTATGGCTACACCTTC
j_call: TRBJ2-7; v_call: TRBV28; d_call: -; clone_size: -; cdr3_aa: CASSFGGILPYEQYF; cdr3_nt: TGTGCCAGCAGTTTTGGAGGGATCCTTCCCTACGAGCAGTACTTC
j_call: TRBJ1-1; v_call: TRBV27; d_call: -; clone_size: few; cdr3_aa: CASATVNTEAFF; cdr3_nt: TGTGCCAGCGCGACAGTGAACACTGAAGCTTTCTTT
j_call: TRBJ1-2; v_call: TRBV7-9; d_call: TRBD1; clone_size: -; cdr3_aa: CASSLARPGQVNYGYTF; cdr3_nt: TGTGCCAGCAGCTTAGCGCGACCAGGACAGGTTAACTATGGCTACACCTTC
j_call: TRBJ2-7; v_call: TRBV18; d_call: TRBD2; clone_size: -; cdr3_aa: CASSPSRTSGKTYEQYF; cdr3_nt: TGTGCCAGCTCACCAAGTCGGACTAGCGGGAAAACATACGAGCAGTACTTC
j_call: TRBJ1-2; v_call: TRBV7-9; d_call: -; clone_size: -; cdr3_aa: CASSSVGRDGYTF; cdr3_nt: TGTGCCAGCAGCTCGGTGGGCAGGGACGGCTACACCTTC
j_call: TRBJ1-2; v_call: TRBV2; d_call: -; clone_size: -; cdr3_aa: CASSEQGNGYTF; cdr3_nt: TGTGCCAGCAGTGAACAAGGGAACGGCTACACCTTC